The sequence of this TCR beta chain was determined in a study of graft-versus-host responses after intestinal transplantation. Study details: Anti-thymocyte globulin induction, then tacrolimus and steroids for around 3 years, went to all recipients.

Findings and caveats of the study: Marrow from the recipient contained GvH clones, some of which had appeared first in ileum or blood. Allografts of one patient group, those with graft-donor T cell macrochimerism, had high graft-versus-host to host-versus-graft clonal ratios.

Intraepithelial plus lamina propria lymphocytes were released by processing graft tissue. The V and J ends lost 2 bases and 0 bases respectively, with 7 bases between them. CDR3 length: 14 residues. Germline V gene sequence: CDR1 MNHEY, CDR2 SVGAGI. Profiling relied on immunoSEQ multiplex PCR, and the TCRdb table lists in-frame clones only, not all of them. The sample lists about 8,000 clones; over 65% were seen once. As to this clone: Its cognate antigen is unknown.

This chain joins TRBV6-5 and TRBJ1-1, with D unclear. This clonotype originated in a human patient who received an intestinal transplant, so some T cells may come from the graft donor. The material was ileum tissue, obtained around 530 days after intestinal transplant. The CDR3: CASSYRVMNTEAFF. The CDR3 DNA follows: TGTGCCAGCAGTTACCGAGTTATGAACACTGAAGCTTTCTTT.